This is a list of T cell receptor beta chains from one sample in a study of blood T cell repertoires in COVID-19. Libraries were prepared by immunoSEQ multiplex PCR; TCRdb keeps only in-frame clonotypes and omits some of them. The profile shows almost 500,000 clones, approximately 91% of them singletons. The sample taken for sequencing was PBMCs or T cells enriched from blood (not recorded which). Receptors originate from a woman aged 60-75 years who had recovered from COVID-19. The CDR3 runs from the conserved cysteine through the conserved F or W. D genes are given only for firm matches. Only part of the rows carry a size: once, few, many, or a class if the clone is expanded.

clone_size,v_call,d_call,j_call,cdr3_nt,cdr3_aa
-,TRBV10-3,TRBD2,TRBJ2-3,TGTGCCATCAGTGAGTCGGTGTTAGCGGGGGCAGATACGCAGTATTTT,CAISESVLAGADTQYF
-,TRBV2,TRBD1,TRBJ2-1,TGTGCCAGCAGGAACCGGGACAGGGGGTACAATGAGCAGTTCTTC,CASRNRDRGYNEQFF
once,TRBV5-5,-,TRBJ2-5,TGTGCCAGCAGCATTGGGAGGAACGTGGAGACCCAGTACTTC,CASSIGRNVETQYF
-,TRBV5-5,TRBD2,TRBJ2-3,TGTGCCAGCAGCCCCGGACTAGCGGGGGGACAGATCGCAGATACGCAGTATTTT,CASSPGLAGGQIADTQYF
-,TRBV6-5,-,TRBJ2-2,TGTGCCAGCAGTTCAGGACAGTCGAACACCGGGGAGCTGTTTTTT,CASSSGQSNTGELFF
-,TRBV28,-,TRBJ1-3,TGTGCCAGGGGAGAGATCGGGAAACCCGGAAACACCATATATTTT,CARGEIGKPGNTIYF
once,TRBV5-4,TRBD2,TRBJ2-5,TGTGCCAGCACTGATTCGACTAGCGGCCAAGAGACCCAGTACTTC,CASTDSTSGQETQYF
-,TRBV2,-,TRBJ1-4,TGTGCCAGTGCAGAGCAAGGCCCTAGGATGGAACTGTTTTTT,CASAEQGPRMELFF
-,TRBV5-1,TRBD1,TRBJ2-3,TGCGCCAGCAGCTTGGGGGGACAGATTTTTCGCACAGATACGCAGTATTTT,CASSLGGQIFRTDTQYF
once,TRBV2,-,TRBJ1-5,TGTGCCAGCAGTGAGGGGGGATTCATGCCCCAGCATTTT,CASSEGGFMPQHF
-,TRBV24-1,-,TRBJ2-3,TGTGCCACCAGCCTAAACCCCTCCGGGGGGCCCACAGATACGCAGTATTTT,CATSLNPSGGPTDTQYF
-,TRBV2,TRBD1,TRBJ1-2,TGTGCCAGCAGAGCGGGACAGGGAGATGGCTACACCTTC,CASRAGQGDGYTF
-,TRBV5-4,-,TRBJ2-2,TGTGCCAGCAGCTTGAATTTAGCCACCGGGGAGCTGTTTTTT,CASSLNLATGELFF
once,TRBV19,TRBD1,TRBJ1-3,TGTGCCAGTAGAATCGGGACAGGGTATGGAAACACCATATATTTT,CASRIGTGYGNTIYF
-,TRBV19,TRBD2,TRBJ2-3,TGTGCCAGTAGACCACTAGCGGTCCTTAGCACAGATACGCAGTATTTT,CASRPLAVLSTDTQYF
-,TRBV5-8,-,TRBJ1-2,TGTGCCAGCAGCGTTGGCACTCTGTCCAGCGCTAACTATGGCTACACCTTC,CASSVGTLSSANYGYTF
-,TRBV10-1,TRBD1,TRBJ2-3,TGCGCCAGCAGTGAAATGGGACAGGGGTCCCCAGGTACGCAGTATTTT,CASSEMGQGSPGTQYF
-,TRBV24-1,TRBD2,TRBJ2-2,TGTGCCACCAGTGACCCTGGACTAGCGGGGGACACCGGGGAGCTGTTTTTT,CATSDPGLAGDTGELFF
-,TRBV19,-,TRBJ1-2,TGTGCCAGTAGCCAATGGCTAGCTAACTATGGCTACACCTTC,CASSQWLANYGYTF
once,TRBV7-7,TRBD1,TRBJ2-5,TGTGCCAGCAGCTCCGACAGGGCCGAGACCCAGTACTTC,CASSSDRAETQYF
-,TRBV11-3,-,TRBJ1-6,TGTGCCAGCAGCTTAGACACGGGGAATTCACCCCTCCACTTT,CASSLDTGNSPLHF
-,TRBV10-2,TRBD2,TRBJ2-2,TGCGCCAGCAGTGGGACTAGCGGGGCGAACACCGGGGAGCTGTTTTTT,CASSGTSGANTGELFF
-,TRBV6-6,TRBD2,TRBJ2-1,TGTGCCAGCAGCCCTTCGCCTAGCGGATACAATGAGCAGTTCTTC,CASSPSPSGYNEQFF
-,TRBV18,-,TRBJ1-1,TGTGCCAGCTCACTTTCAGCGAGGGACACTGAAGCTTTCTTT,CASSLSARDTEAFF
-,TRBV6-5,TRBD1,TRBJ1-4,TGTGCCAGCAGTTTGACAGGGGCCCGAAGTGAAAAACTGTTTTTT,CASSLTGARSEKLFF
-,TRBV19,TRBD2,TRBJ2-7,TGTGCCAGTAGTATAGAAGCGGGGGTGCCCTACGAGCAGTACTTC,CASSIEAGVPYEQYF
-,TRBV7-2,-,TRBJ1-3,TGTGCCAGCAGCTTGTGGAGGGCGGGTGGAAACACCATATATTTT,CASSLWRAGGNTIYF
-,TRBV30,-,TRBJ1-1,TGTGCCTGCCTCAGGGGCACTGAAGCTTTCTTT,CACLRGTEAFF